The rows below give T cell receptor beta chains drawn from one sample of a study of Graves' ophthalmopathy and Graves' hyperthyroidism. TCRdb ran MiXCR on the multiplex PCR reads and lists one entry per CDR3 protein. Among around 1,200,000 distinct CDR3 sequences, approximately 35% were seen once, and the ten largest hold around 10%. Source material: peripheral blood or thyroid tissue (not recorded which). These receptors were collected from an adult man with Graves' hyperthyroidism. Each CDR3 is given with its conserved first and last residue. D genes are given only for firm matches. A clone size is listed for some rows: how often the clone was seen (once, few, many), or a class if it is expanded.

d_call | clone_size | j_call | v_call | cdr3_nt | cdr3_aa
. | few | TRBJ1-2 | TRBV4-3 | TGCGCCAGCAGCCAATATCCGGACAGTTTCCAACTCTATGGCTACACCTTC | CASSQYPDSFQLYGYTF
TRBD2 | many | TRBJ2-7 | TRBV14 | TGTGCCAGCAGCCAGGTAGCGGGATACTACGAGCAGTACTTC | CASSQVAGYYEQYF
. | many | TRBJ1-5 | TRBV7-8 | TGTGCCAGCAGCTTATTTAAGGTGGGGCCCCAGCATTTT | CASSLFKVGPQHF
. | . | TRBJ1-2 | TRBV7-9 | TGTGCCAGCAGCTTAGCTACCCCGGGGTTGGATGGCTACACCTTC | CASSLATPGLDGYTF
TRBD1 | . | TRBJ1-5 | TRBV7-3 | TGTGCCAGCAGCGGCCAGGGGGCCCAGCATTTT | CASSGQGAQHF
. | . | TRBJ1-1 | TRBV6-5 | TGTGCCAGCAGTTACGGGTCCACTGAAGCTTTCTTT | CASSYGSTEAFF
. | many | TRBJ2-7 | TRBV20-1 | TGCAGTGCCCTTTCCGGCGTCGGGCAGTACTTC | CSALSGVGQYF
TRBD1 | . | TRBJ2-5 | TRBV20-1 | TGCAGTGCTAGAGTCTTGTCAGGGGGCGCGGGAGAGACCCAGTACTTC | CSARVLSGGAGETQYF
TRBD2 | many | TRBJ2-5 | TRBV15 | TGTGCCACCAGCAGAGATAGCGGGAGGGTGGTAGAGACCCAGTACTTC | CATSRDSGRVVETQYF
. | few | TRBJ2-7 | TRBV29-1 | TGCAGCGTTCAACACATAGCCTACGAGCAGTACTTC | CSVQHIAYEQYF
. | few | TRBJ2-7 | TRBV2 | TGTGCCAGCAGTTATGGGGCAGGCTCCTACGAGCAGTACTTC | CASSYGAGSYEQYF
TRBD1 | many | TRBJ1-2 | TRBV7-9 | TGTGCCAGCAGCCCTGACCCGGACAGGGGCTATGGCTACACCTTC | CASSPDPDRGYGYTF
TRBD1 | . | TRBJ2-7 | TRBV7-8 | TGTGCCAGCAGGTCTGGGACAGGGCGCGAGCAGTACTTC | CASRSGTGREQYF
. | many | TRBJ1-5 | TRBV20-1 | TGCAGTGTCTCAGGGGACGCATATAGCAATCAGCCCCAGCATTTT | CSVSGDAYSNQPQHF
. | . | TRBJ1-4 | TRBV7-9 | TGTGCCCAGCAGGAAGGGTCGTCGTGTGAAAAACTGTTTTTT | CAQQEGSSCEKLFF
TRBD2 | . | TRBJ2-7 | TRBV29-1 | TGCAGCGTTGCACCGGGACTAGCGGGAGAAACCGAGCAGTACTTC | CSVAPGLAGETEQYF
. | few | TRBJ1-6 | TRBV20-1 | TGCAGTGCCCACGATGACCCCGATTCACCCCTCCACTTT | CSAHDDPDSPLHF
. | . | TRBJ2-2 | TRBV2 | TGTGCCAGCAGTGATCGCCGGACGACGACCGGGGAGCTGTTTTTT | CASSDRRTTTGELFF
TRBD1 | . | TRBJ1-2 | TRBV15 | TGTGCCACCAGCAGAGATCGGGGACAGTCTAACTATGGCTACACCTTC | CATSRDRGQSNYGYTF
. | . | TRBJ1-3 | TRBV9 | TGTGCCAGCAGCGTAGGAGGGCTCAACACCATATATTTT | CASSVGGLNTIYF
. | . | TRBJ2-7 | TRBV5-8 | TGTGCCAGCAGCTCGGATACAGGCTACGAGCAGTACTTC | CASSSDTGYEQYF
TRBD1 | many | TRBJ1-2 | TRBV5-6 | TGTGCCAGCAGCCCACTGGACAGGAACAGCTATGGCTACACCTTC | CASSPLDRNSYGYTF
. | . | TRBJ1-5 | TRBV6-1 | TGTGCCAGCAGTGGTAAAGGTGGCAGTCAGCCCCAGCATTTT | CASSGKGGSQPQHF
. | . | TRBJ1-1 | TRBV27 | TGTGCCAGCAAGGGACCGGCAGAAGCTTTCTTT | CASKGPAEAFF
. | . | TRBJ1-2 | TRBV11-1 | TGTGCCAGCAGCGCCACAGCACTGTATGGCTACACCTTC | CASSATALYGYTF
. | once | TRBJ2-7 | TRBV7-8 | TGTGCCAGCAGCTCTACCAAGGCCGCCTACGAGCAGTACTTC | CASSSTKAAYEQYF
. | . | TRBJ1-2 | TRBV10-2 | TGCGCCAGCAGTGAGCCGGACAGCCACTCGTACTATGGCTACACCTTC | CASSEPDSHSYYGYTF
. | many | TRBJ1-2 | TRBV7-9 | TGTGCCAGCAGCCATCTTGGTGTAGGGTCGCTTGGCTACACCTTC | CASSHLGVGSLGYTF
. | . | TRBJ2-7 | TRBV2 | TGTGCCAGCAGTGGGAGACTAGGGGGCCTCTCCGAGCAGTACTTC | CASSGRLGGLSEQYF
TRBD1 | . | TRBJ2-7 | TRBV5-1 | TGCGCCAGCAGCTCTCCGGGACAGGGGCGATACGAGCAGCACTTC | CASSSPGQGRYEQHF